These T cell receptor beta chains were read from a single sample in a study of T cell responses to AZD1222 COVID-19 vaccine. Assay: immunoSEQ multiplex PCR; the TCRdb copy retains only in-frame clones and omits some. The sample shows over 100,000 clones, roughly 88% of them seen only once. Sample: peripheral blood, taken on day 0 of AZD1222 vaccination. The receptors stem from an adult in good health. The CDR3 runs from the conserved cysteine through the conserved F or W. The D gene is left open where the match is weak. Clone size is given for some rows only: seen once, a few or many times, or a class if the clone is expanded.

TGCGCCAGCAGCCGCGGGGACAGTAACTATGGCTACACCTTC	CASSRGDSNYGYTF	TRBJ1-2	NA	TRBD1	TRBV5-1
TGCGCCAGCAGCCAAGACAGGAATCAGCCCCAGCATTTT	CASSQDRNQPQHF	TRBJ1-5	NA	NA	TRBV4-3
TGTGCCAGCTCACCGGGACAGCAGAATTCACCCCTCCACTTT	CASSPGQQNSPLHF	TRBJ1-6	NA	TRBD1	TRBV18
TGCAGCGTTGAATCTGTTTTGGGGACAGGGTCCTACGAGCAGTACTTC	CSVESVLGTGSYEQYF	TRBJ2-7	NA	TRBD1	TRBV29-1
TGTGCCACCAGCAGAGAGACAGATATGAACACTGAAGCTTTCTTT	CATSRETDMNTEAFF	TRBJ1-1	few	NA	TRBV15
TGTGCCAGCAGCAAAGTCCGTAGGGGCCCGGGATTTTATAGCAATCAGCCCCAGCATTTT	CASSKVRRGPGFYSNQPQHF	TRBJ1-5	NA	NA	TRBV21-1
TGCAGTGCTAGCGGGTTCACTGAAGCTTTCTTT	CSASGFTEAFF	TRBJ1-1	NA	NA	TRBV20-1
TGTGCCAGCAGACGGACAGGGGGAAGGCACGAGCAGTACTTC	CASRRTGGRHEQYF	TRBJ2-7	NA	TRBD1	TRBV28
TGTGCCAGCAGCCGGGACCTAGCCTACGAGCAGTACTTC	CASSRDLAYEQYF	TRBJ2-7	NA	NA	TRBV9
TGTGCCAGCAGCTTAAGGGGAAATACTGAAGCTTTCTTT	CASSLRGNTEAFF	TRBJ1-1	once	NA	TRBV11-1
TGCAGTGCTAGTACCCACGGAAACACCATATATTTT	CSASTHGNTIYF	TRBJ1-3	NA	NA	TRBV20-1
TGTGCCAGTAGTTTTTCCGGGACAGGGGTTAACACTGAAGCTTTCTTT	CASSFSGTGVNTEAFF	TRBJ1-1	NA	TRBD1	TRBV19
TGTGCCAGCAGTTTATTCCAGGGGGCTCCCTACAATGAGCAGTTCTTC	CASSLFQGAPYNEQFF	TRBJ2-1	NA	TRBD1	TRBV27
TGTGCCAGCAGCTTTTTTCGGGGAAACACCATATATTTT	CASSFFRGNTIYF	TRBJ1-3	NA	NA	TRBV11-2
TGTGCCAGCAGCTTAGATGGCAACACTGAAGCTTTCTTT	CASSLDGNTEAFF	TRBJ1-1	NA	NA	TRBV11-2
TGTGCCAGCAGCGCCCCTTTAGGGGGCTTACGTGATGAAGCTTTCTTT	CASSAPLGGLRDEAFF	TRBJ1-1	NA	TRBD1	TRBV9
TGTGCCAGCAGCGTTAGCGGGAGAGTCAATGAGCAGTTCTTC	CASSVSGRVNEQFF	TRBJ2-1	NA	TRBD2	TRBV9
TGTGCCAGCAGCTTGGTCGCAGGGGGCTCTGGAAACACCATATATTTT	CASSLVAGGSGNTIYF	TRBJ1-3	NA	TRBD1	TRBV5-6
TGTGCCAGCAGCTTGAGGGACGGCCCCGAAAAACTGTTTTTT	CASSLRDGPEKLFF	TRBJ1-4	NA	NA	TRBV5-6
TGTGCCAGCAGCTTAGGAGGAAACTATGGCTACACCTTC	CASSLGGNYGYTF	TRBJ1-2	NA	NA	TRBV7-2
TGTGCCAGCTCAGGGGCGGTGAACACTGAAGCTTTCTTT	CASSGAVNTEAFF	TRBJ1-1	NA	NA	TRBV18
TGCGCCAGCAGTCAATTTCTCGGCAGGGTAACAGATACGCAGTATTTT	CASSQFLGRVTDTQYF	TRBJ2-3	NA	NA	TRBV23-1
TGTGCCAGCAGCCCGGCGGGCAGGAACACTGAAGCTTTCTTT	CASSPAGRNTEAFF	TRBJ1-1	NA	NA	TRBV7-2
TGTGCCAGCTCACCAAGTTGGGGGGGTCGGCAGCCCCAGCATTTT	CASSPSWGGRQPQHF	TRBJ1-5	few	NA	TRBV18
TGTGCCAGCAGTTACTCCCTCGACGGGTATGGCTACACCTTC	CASSYSLDGYGYTF	TRBJ1-2	NA	NA	TRBV6-5
TGTGCCAGCAGCTTTGGGAGTAAAGAGACCCAGTACTTC	CASSFGSKETQYF	TRBJ2-5	NA	NA	TRBV11-1
TGCGCCAGCAGCCAGGGGTCCAAACTCCCAGATACGCAGTATTTT	CASSQGSKLPDTQYF	TRBJ2-3	NA	NA	TRBV4-1
TGTGCCAGCAGCTTGGATGTAGGCACAGATACGCAGTATTTT	CASSLDVGTDTQYF	TRBJ2-3	NA	NA	TRBV5-5
TGTGCCAGCAGTTACGCCTACGAGCAGTACTTC	CASSYAYEQYF	TRBJ2-7	NA	NA	TRBV6-5
TGTGCCAGCAGCTTGCAGGGGCCTGGAAACACCATATATTTT	CASSLQGPGNTIYF	TRBJ1-3	NA	NA	TRBV5-4
TGTGCCAGCAGCCAGGTACAGGGTTTATCACCCCTCCACTTT	CASSQVQGLSPLHF	TRBJ1-6	NA	NA	TRBV3-1/TRBV3-2
TGTGCCAGCTCACCCCTGGGACAGGTGAATTCACCCCTCCACTTT	CASSPLGQVNSPLHF	TRBJ1-6	NA	TRBD1	TRBV18